Each of the 30 T cell receptor beta chains below was sequenced from the same sample in a study of blood T cell repertoires in COVID-19. The table came from immunoSEQ multiplex PCR; TCRdb's copy has only in-frame clones and leaves some out. The repertoire includes under 300,000 clones, around 83% of them detected once, and approximately 6.6% sits in the top ten. The sequenced sample was PBMCs or T cells enriched from blood (not recorded which). Receptors originate from a woman between 45 and 65 years old who had been exposed to COVID-19.

V gene TRBV5-5 combines with J gene TRBJ1-2; TRBD1 is a possible D gene (5 bases). CDR1 and CDR2 (germline): SGHKS, YYEKEE (reference sequence). The CDR3 has 13 residues. With 4 bases removed from V and 7 bases from J, the gap between germline ends came to 14 bases. The CDR3 bases are TGTGCCAGCAGCGTCGAGGCAGGGTCTGGCTACACCTTC. It translates to CASSVEAGSGYTF.

This clone was found a few times. The chain has TRBV28 and TRBJ2-3; TRBD1 aligns across 9 bases. CDR3 length equals 16 residues. Unmatched junction bases numbered 8, after V lost 1 base and J lost 6 bases. Germline CDR1 reads MDHEN; CDR2 reads SYDVKM. The CDR3 is CASSLSGQGRGDTQYF. The CDR3 DNA follows: TGTGCCAGCAGTTTATCTGGACAGGGGAGGGGGGATACGCAGTATTTT.

The genes are TRBV5-6 and TRBJ2-3; 7 positions agree with TRBD2. The CDR3 covers 15 residues. The V and J ends lost 3 bases and 1 base, in that order; junction bases with no gene match: 5. Per the germline V gene, CDR1 is SGHDT and CDR2 is YYEEEE. In DNA form, the CDR3 reads TGTGCCAGCAGCTCGGGGGGACTTCGCACAGATACGCAGTATTTT. Its translation is CASSSGGLRTDTQYF.

V and J are TRBV6-1 and TRBJ1-1; unclear D gene. V gave up 1 base and J gave up 6 bases, with 12 bases separating them. CDR3 length: 14 amino acids. Germline CDR1 is MNHNS and CDR2 is SASEGT. CDR3 in amino acids: CASSEEGGVAEAFF. The CDR3 nucleotides read TGTGCCAGCAGTGAAGAGGGCGGGGTAGCTGAAGCTTTCTTT.

The V and J genes are TRBV7-2 and TRBJ2-6; TRBD2 matches at 10 bases. There are 18 residues in the CDR3. The germline CDR1 and CDR2 sequences are SGHTA and FQGNSA. Trimming removed 5 bases from V and 0 bases from J; junction bases left unmatched: 7. The CDR3 sequence is CASSILAGVFSGANVLTF. The CDR3 DNA reads as TGTGCCAGCAGCATCCTAGCGGGGGTATTCTCTGGGGCCAACGTCCTGACTTTC. The variable domain in full, with the rest retrieved from reference TRBV7-2 and TRBJ2-6, is GAGVSQSPSNKVTEKGKDVELRCDPISGHTALYWYRQSLGQGLEFLIYFQGNSAPDKSGLPSDRFSAERTGGSVSTLTIQRTQQEDSAVYLCASSILAGVFSGANVLTFGAGSRLTVL.

Worth noting for this clone: This sample also contains other DNA sequences that code for the same CDR3. This chain connects TRBV6-5 to TRBJ2-7; TRBD1 agrees at 9 bases. V trimming: 2 bases; J trimming: 0 bases; junction bases outside the gene matches: 2. This CDR3 spans 15 amino acids. Germline V gene sequence: CDR1 MNHEY, CDR2 SVGAGI. The DNA of the CDR3 is TGTGCCAGCAGTTACGGGACAGGGACCTCCTACGAGCAGTACTTC. This codes for CASSYGTGTSYEQYF.

The gene calls are TRBV9 and TRBJ1-4; D is possibly TRBD1 (5 bases). The germline CDR1 and CDR2 sequences are SGDLS and YYNGEE. V was shortened by 0 bases and J by 7 bases, with 13 bases between the two germline ends. The CDR3 consists of 15 residues. The CDR3 loop reads CASSVDGTVAEKLFF. The CDR3 bases are TGTGCCAGCAGCGTAGATGGGACTGTCGCTGAAAAACTGTTTTTT.

The chain uses TRBV2 and TRBJ1-5; tentative D call: TRBD1 (5 bases). The CDR3 spans 13 residues. From germline, CDR1 is SNHLY and CDR2 FYNNEI. Trimming left V 7 bases short and J 2 bases short, with 9 bases between. The DNA for the CDR3 is TGTGCCAGCAAGGGCAGGGGCAATCAGCCCCAGCATTTT. Amino acids: CASKGRGNQPQHF.

The genes are TRBV9 and TRBJ1-6, with D uncertain. CDR1 and CDR2 from the germline V gene are SGDLS and YYNGEE. Trimming took 6 bases from V and 6 from J, leaving 19 bases between them. The CDR3 runs 16 residues. DNA for the CDR3: TGTGCCAGCACCAATGAAAGGGCGGGGTTTAATTCACCCCTCCACTTT. This codes for CASTNERAGFNSPLHF.

CDR3 nucleotide sequence: TGTGCCACCAGGTGGGGGCGCGGGTATGGCTACACCTTC. The encoded protein is CATRWGRGYGYTF. The gene calls are TRBV19 and TRBJ1-2; perhaps TRBD1 as D (6 bases). CDR1 is LNHDA, CDR2 SQIVND, per germline (reference sequence). V gave up 10 bases and J gave up 5 bases, with 17 bases separating them. This CDR3 has 13 amino acids.

The V call is TRBV7-2, the J call TRBJ1-1; 7 bases map to TRBD1. CDR1 and CDR2 (germline): SGHTA, FQGNSA. There are 14 residues in the CDR3. Trimming took 5 bases from V and 10 from J; bases not matched to a gene: 13. CDR3 residues: CASSQSSDRVGAFF. Written as DNA, the CDR3 is TGTGCCAGCAGCCAAAGCAGCGACAGGGTAGGAGCTTTCTTT.

This rearrangement joins TRBV14 to TRBJ1-1; perhaps TRBD1 as D (5 bases). V was trimmed by 0 bases and J by 4 bases, leaving 9 bases between them. CDR3 length: 14 amino acids. The germline gives CDR1 SGHDN, CDR2 FVKESK. The CDR3 DNA is TGTGCCAGCAGCCAAGACCGGAGGGGCACTGAAGCTTTCTTT. It yields the protein CASSQDRRGTEAFF.

This clone was detected only once. The V call is TRBV11-3, the J call TRBJ1-1; maybe TRBD1 (5 bases). The germline CDR1 and CDR2 sequences are SGHNT and YENEEA. Trimming pared 0 bases from V and 5 bases from J, leaving 7 bases between. This CDR3 spans 13 amino acids. CDR3 in amino acids: CASSLERGTEAFF. The CDR3 nucleotides are TGTGCCAGCAGCTTAGAACGGGGGACTGAAGCTTTCTTT.

The chain joins TRBV9 to TRBJ2-5, with D possibly being TRBD2 (6 bases). The CDR3 extends over 14 amino acids. Trimming stripped 3 bases from V and 7 bases from J, with 16 bases between. The germline V gene has CDR1 SGDLS and CDR2 YYNGEE. The CDR3 here is CASSALAHAATQYF. The CDR3 bases are TGTGCCAGCAGCGCCCTAGCGCACGCGGCGACCCAGTACTTC.

The V and J genes are TRBV6-6 and TRBJ1-6; D may be TRBD1 (5 bases). CDR3 length: 13 amino acids. V was trimmed by 2 bases and J by 12 bases, leaving 11 bases between them. The germline V gene has CDR1 MNHNY and CDR2 SVGAGI (reference sequence). DNA for the CDR3: TGTGCCAGCAGTTACCAGGGTTTAGTACCCCTCCACTTT. This translates into CASSYQGLVPLHF.

This clone was seen once. The chain employs TRBV5-5 and TRBJ1-1; 7 bases are shared with TRBD1. The junction had 7 bases not matched to a gene; V was cut back by 4 bases and J by 1 base. Germline CDR1 is SGHKS and CDR2 is YYEKEE (reference sequence). The CDR3 loop spans 15 amino acids. In DNA form, the CDR3 reads TGTGCCAGCAGCGCCCGACAGGGTTGGAACACTGAAGCTTTCTTT. Translating gives CASSARQGWNTEAFF.

The chain uses TRBV4-3 and TRBJ2-5, with TRBD1 identical over 7 bases. The CDR3 is 13 residues long. V shed 6 bases, J shed 4 bases, and the junction held 5 bases outside the gene matches. The germline CDR1 and CDR2 sequences are LGHNA and YSLEER. CDR3 sequence: CASSRGPGETQYF. In nucleotides, the CDR3 is TGCGCCAGCAGTAGGGGGCCTGGAGAGACCCAGTACTTC.

The count of this clone is one. The V and J genes are TRBV11-2 and TRBJ2-5, with 8 bases aligning to TRBD2. The junction had 8 bases not matched to a gene; V was cut back by 3 bases and J by 5 bases. The CDR3 runs 15 residues. In germline, CDR1 is SGHAT, CDR2 FQNNGV. The CDR3 nucleotides are TGTGCCAGCAGCTTTTTATCCGGGGGGGTCGAGACCCAGTACTTC. Translating it yields CASSFLSGGVETQYF.

This clone was detected only a few times. The chain is built from TRBV3-1 (or the pseudogene TRBV3-2) and TRBJ2-3, with 8 nucleotides matching TRBD1. The CDR3 consists of 15 residues. Germline lookup yields CDR1 LGHDT and CDR2 YNNKEL (reference sequence). J lost 5 bases, V lost 0 bases, and 4 bases had no gene match. The DNA for the CDR3 is TGTGCCAGCAGCCAAGACAGGGGGCGCGGAGATACGCAGTATTTT. Protein: CASSQDRGRGDTQYF.

The chain recombines TRBV12-3 or TRBV12-4 with TRBJ1-2; TRBD1 matches 7 bases. The CDR3 runs to 12 residues. The V segment lost 4 bases and the J segment 8 bases; nucleotides outside the gene matches: 4. CDR3 nucleotide sequence: TGTGCCAGCAGTTCGGGACAGAGGGGCTACACCTTC. Encoded protein: CASSSGQRGYTF.

The chain has TRBV5-1 and TRBJ1-2; 7 bases align to TRBD1. After removal of 4 bases from V and 7 bases from J, the junction contained 16 bases not matched to a gene. CDR3 length: 16 amino acids. Germline assignment: CDR1 SGHRS and CDR2 YFSETQ. The CDR3 protein is CASSRYVGRTGGGYTF. CDR3 DNA: TGCGCCAGCAGCCGATACGTAGGGAGGACAGGCGGTGGCTACACCTTC.

In its sample, this clone was seen once. J is TRBJ2-7 and V is TRBV12-5; TRBD1 aligns across 10 bases. V dropped 0 bases and J dropped 9; count of bases not matched to a gene: 11. CDR3 length equals 16 residues. Germline V gene data show CDR1 as LGHNT and CDR2 as FRNRAP. The CDR3 DNA follows: TGTGCTAGTGGTTTGGTACCCCTGACAGGGGGCGGTGGGCAGTACTTC. Residues: CASGLVPLTGGGGQYF.

The gene calls are TRBV7-9 and TRBJ2-1; 7 positions agree with TRBD1. This CDR3 has 15 amino acids. Germline lookup yields CDR1 SEHNR and CDR2 FQNEAQ (reference sequence). V dropped 2 bases and J dropped 4; count of bases not matched to a gene: 5. The CDR3 region has the DNA TGTGCCAGCAGCTTATCCGGGACAGATTACAATGAGCAGTTCTTC. Residues: CASSLSGTDYNEQFF.

This chain uses TRBV19 with TRBJ2-3; no clear D. V dropped 3 bases and J dropped 2 bases, with 9 bases sitting between them. CDR1 is LNHDA and CDR2 is SQIVND in the germline V gene (reference sequence). The CDR3 contains 14 residues. In nucleotides, the CDR3 is TGTGCCAGTAGTATTAATTCCGTCACAGATACGCAGTATTTT. Encoded protein: CASSINSVTDTQYF.

This clone turned up a few times. This sequence joins TRBV30 and TRBJ1-1; D gene unclear. Germline lookup yields CDR1 GTSNPN and CDR2 SVGIG (reference sequence). Trimming left V 0 bases short and J 3 bases short, with 11 bases between. The CDR3 spans 14 residues. This CDR3 reads CAWSVRPRDTEAFF. The CDR3 DNA is TGTGCCTGGAGTGTAAGGCCGCGGGACACTGAAGCTTTCTTT.

The chain recombines TRBV30 with TRBJ1-2; 9 bases align to TRBD1. V was clipped by 5 bases and J by 2 bases; unmatched bases: 9. This CDR3 spans 15 amino acids. Germline V lookup: CDR1 GTSNPN, CDR2 SVGIG (reference sequence). This CDR3 is CAWSTGGAGNYGYTF. The CDR3 coding sequence is TGTGCCTGGTCGACAGGGGGAGCTGGAAACTATGGCTACACCTTC.

This clone came up once. The chain has TRBV30 and TRBJ1-3; no firm D call. V dropped 0 bases and J dropped 0 bases, with 9 bases sitting between them. The length of the CDR3 is 15 residues. Germline V gives CDR1 GTSNPN, CDR2 SVGIG (reference sequence). The CDR3 nucleotides read TGTGCCTGGAGTGTAGAGCGGTTCTCTGGAAACACCATATATTTT. It specifies CAWSVERFSGNTIYF.

This chain links TRBV11-2 with TRBJ2-5, with a weak D call TRBD1 (5 bases). The germline V gene encodes CDR1 SGHAT and CDR2 FQNNGV. V was trimmed by 5 bases and J by 5 bases, leaving 9 bases between them. This CDR3 is 12 amino acids long. The CDR3 spells CASSQGGETQYF. The CDR3 coding sequence is TGTGCCAGCAGCCAGGGTGGGGAGACCCAGTACTTC.

The chain uses TRBV7-2 and TRBJ2-3; D is perhaps TRBD2 (6 bases). Germline assignment: CDR1 SGHTA and CDR2 FQGNSA. V lost 5 bases, J lost 4 bases, and 13 bases lay in between. The CDR3 spans 14 residues. Here the CDR3 DNA reads TGTGCCAGCAGCCTTACCACTAGCTCAGATACGCAGTATTTT. Translating it yields CASSLTTSSDTQYF.

The rearrangement uses TRBV11-2 and TRBJ1-2; possible D gene TRBD1, 5 bases. The length of the CDR3 is 13 residues. The V end lost 1 base, the J end lost 5 bases, and 8 bases lay between the germline ends. Germline V CDR1 and CDR2: SGHAT, FQNNGV. The CDR3, as DNA: TGTGCCAGCAGCTTAGGGGGCTCATATGGCTACACCTTC. Encoded protein: CASSLGGSYGYTF.